The 28 T cell receptor beta chains listed next were all sequenced from one sample in a study of blood T cell repertoires in COVID-19. TCRdb keeps only in-frame clones here, not all; method: immunoSEQ multiplex PCR. The data hold more than 150,000 clones, with approximately 82% observed a single time. Specimen: PBMCs or T cells enriched from blood (not recorded which). The receptors shown here come from a woman between 50 and 59 years old who had recovered from COVID-19.

The chain has TRBV18 and TRBJ2-7; TRBD1 might be the D (5 bases). From germline, CDR1 is KGHSH and CDR2 LQKENI. V was pared by 2 bases and J by 5 bases, with 13 bases between. The length of the CDR3 is 14 residues. CDR3 residues: CASSPEGVGNEQYF. In DNA form, the CDR3 reads TGTGCCAGCTCACCAGAAGGGGTCGGCAACGAGCAGTACTTC.

J is TRBJ2-4 and V is TRBV24-1, with D perhaps matching TRBD2 (5 bases). This CDR3 comprises 14 residues. V lost 4 bases and J 9 bases, leaving 15 bases between the germline ends. The germline gives CDR1 KGHDR, CDR2 SFDVKD. CDR3 nucleotide sequence: TGTGCCACCAGTGACCTCCGGGAAAGAGGCATTCAGTACTTC. This encodes CATSDLRERGIQYF.

This rearrangement joins TRBV6-1 to TRBJ2-5, with TRBD2 as a possible D gene (6 bases). In germline, CDR1 is MNHNS, CDR2 SASEGT. This CDR3 region has 13 residues. Trimming removed 1 base at V and 4 bases at J, with 7 bases between. CDR3 in DNA: TGTGCCAGCAGTGAAGGCGGGGCAGAGACCCAGTACTTC. As protein: CASSEGGAETQYF.

V usage is TRBV7-2 and J usage is TRBJ2-7; 10 nucleotides agree with TRBD2. The CDR3 totals 14 residues. The germline V gene encodes CDR1 SGHTA and CDR2 FQGNSA. The V gene end was trimmed by 2 bases and the J gene end by 7 bases; junction bases not matched to a gene: 5. Written as DNA, the CDR3 is TGTGCCAGCAGCTTACTAGCGGGAGCACAGGAGCAGTACTTC. Protein: CASSLLAGAQEQYF.

J is TRBJ2-5 and V is TRBV7-9; 7 nucleotides line up with TRBD2. V lost 7 bases to trimming and J lost 0 bases; unmatched junction nucleotides: 5. The V gene's germline CDR1 is SEHNR and CDR2 FQNEAQ (reference sequence). This CDR3 contains 14 residues. The CDR3 is CASKTSAYQETQYF. CDR3 nucleotide sequence: TGTGCCAGCAAAACTAGCGCTTACCAAGAGACCCAGTACTTC.

The chain has TRBV28 and TRBJ1-2; D is undetermined. Germline-derived CDR1 and CDR2 are MDHEN and SYDVKM. The CDR3 spans 14 residues. V was trimmed by 2 bases and J by 3 bases, leaving 10 bases between them. For the CDR3, the DNA is TGTGCCAGCAGTTTAGACTCCTTAGACTATGGCTACACCTTC. This encodes CASSLDSLDYGYTF.

The chain carries TRBV3-1 (or the pseudogene TRBV3-2) and TRBJ2-1; 16 nucleotides agree with TRBD2. The CDR3 covers 20 residues. Germline lookup yields CDR1 LGHDT and CDR2 YNNKEL (reference sequence). Germline trimming cut 5 bases from V and 0 bases from J; bases unmatched to any gene: 10. The CDR3 loop reads CASSTRPGLAGGSSYNEQFF. Here the CDR3 DNA reads TGTGCCAGCAGCACCCGGCCGGGACTAGCGGGAGGGAGCTCCTACAATGAGCAGTTCTTC.

The V call is TRBV19, the J call TRBJ1-1, with 7 positions matching TRBD1. The CDR3 runs to 16 residues. V trimming: 6 bases; J trimming: 1 base; junction bases outside the gene matches: 11. The germline V gene has CDR1 LNHDA and CDR2 SQIVND (reference sequence). CDR3 coding DNA: TGTGCCAGTAGAATTACAGGGGAGTTGGGGAACACTGAAGCTTTCTTT. This codes for CASRITGELGNTEAFF.

This clone was picked up a small number of times. The chain links TRBV7-6 to TRBJ1-6; TRBD1 might be the D (6 bases). Germline CDR1 reads SGHVS; CDR2 reads FNYEAQ. The CDR3 contains 16 residues. V was shortened by 5 bases and J by 10 bases, with 21 bases between the two germline ends. The CDR3 DNA sequence: TGTGCCAGCAGCCAGGGGCTGGCAGGGGCTGGATCACCCCTCCACTTT. It specifies CASSQGLAGAGSPLHF. Using reference TRBV7-6 and TRBJ1-6 for the parts outside the CDR3, the full variable domain is GAGVSQSPRYKVTKRGQDVALRCDPISGHVSLYWYRQALGQGPEFLTYFNYEAQQDKSGLPNDRFSAERPEGSISTLTIQRTEQRDSAMYRCASSQGLAGAGSPLHFGNGTRLTVT.

CDR3 coding DNA: TGTGCCAGCAGTTTACGCGGACAGGGGGCCGCAGATACGCAGTATTTT. It yields the protein CASSLRGQGAADTQYF. The chain employs TRBV27 and TRBJ2-3, with 11 bases identical to TRBD1. CDR3 size: 16 residues. CDR1 is MNHEY, CDR2 SMNVEV, per germline (reference sequence). The V segment lost 2 bases and the J segment 4 bases; nucleotides outside the gene matches: 5.

V gene TRBV28 combines with J gene TRBJ1-5, with D perhaps matching TRBD1 (6 bases). Germline CDR1 and CDR2: MDHEN and SYDVKM. CDR3 size: 14 residues. Trimming removed 5 bases at V and 9 bases at J, with 17 bases between. The CDR3 coding sequence is TGTGCCAGCAGTCAACAGGGTTCCGGGGCGCCCCAGCATTTT. It codes for CASSQQGSGAPQHF.

This clone occurred many times. The chain recombines TRBV3-1 (or the pseudogene TRBV3-2) with TRBJ2-7; TRBD1 matches at 7 bases. Germline CDR1 LGHDT, CDR2 YNNKEL (reference sequence). The CDR3 has 15 residues. With V trimmed by 0 bases and J by 4 bases, 6 bases remained unmatched. The CDR3 sequence: CASSQDEGAWYEQYF. The CDR3 DNA follows: TGTGCCAGCAGCCAAGATGAGGGGGCTTGGTACGAGCAGTACTTC.

The chain uses TRBV29-1 and TRBJ1-1; D ambiguous. The CDR3 runs 13 residues. Looked up from germline, CDR1 is SQVTM and CDR2 is ANQGSEA. V shed 8 bases and J shed 1 base, with 14 bases lying between them. The CDR3 sequence is CSSREGPNTEAFF. DNA for the CDR3: TGCAGCTCCCGGGAGGGCCCGAACACTGAAGCTTTCTTT. The full variable domain, rest sourced from reference TRBV29-1 and TRBJ1-1, is SAVISQKPSRDICQRGTSLTIQCQVDSQVTMMFWYRQQPGQSLTLIATANQGSEATYESGFVIDKFPISRPNLTFSTLTVSNMSPEDSSIYLCSSREGPNTEAFFGQGTRLTVV.

Only a few counts were recorded for this clone. The rearrangement links TRBV28 to TRBJ2-1, with D tentatively TRBD2 (5 bases). The V and J ends lost 5 bases and 9 bases respectively, with 11 bases between them. This CDR3 contains 12 residues. CDR1 MDHEN and CDR2 SYDVKM come from the germline V gene. The CDR3 region is CASSPGFLEQFF. The CDR3 coding sequence is TGTGCCAGCAGTCCGGGGTTTCTTGAGCAGTTCTTC.

The gene calls are TRBV4-2 and TRBJ1-2; D not resolved. CDR1 LGHNA and CDR2 YNFKEQ come from the germline V gene. Trimming removed 0 bases from V and 7 bases from J, with 15 bases in between. This CDR3 is built from 15 residues. The CDR3 DNA follows: TGTGCCAGCAGCCAAGATGTGGGCCTGGAGGGTGGCTACACCTTC. It codes for CASSQDVGLEGGYTF.

This rearrangement joins TRBV4-1 to TRBJ2-6; possibly TRBD1 for D (5 bases). This CDR3 is 19 amino acids long. V lost 0 bases to trimming and J lost 0 bases, with 15 bases between them. Germline V gives CDR1 MGHRA, CDR2 YSYEKL. The CDR3 DNA sequence: TGCGCCAGCAGCCAAGATCCTGCAGGGTTAGGCTCTGGGGCCAACGTCCTGACTTTC. Protein: CASSQDPAGLGSGANVLTF.

This chain connects TRBV4-3 to TRBJ1-4, with 7 bases aligning to TRBD1. The junction had 9 bases not matched to a gene; V was cut back by 3 bases and J by 8 bases. CDR3 length: 15 amino acids. CDR1 and CDR2 from the germline V gene are LGHNA and YSLEER. The CDR3 bases are TGCGCCAGCAGCCAGAGAGGGGGCGCTGGGGAAAAACTGTTTTTT. Protein sequence: CASSQRGGAGEKLFF.

The V and J genes are TRBV27 and TRBJ2-7; maybe TRBD2 (6 bases). The CDR3 is 14 amino acids. The V end lost 4 bases, the J end lost 2 bases, and 12 bases lay between the germline ends. Germline CDR1 and CDR2: MNHEY and SMNVEV (reference sequence). CDR3 region: CASSSRGGPYEQYF. The DNA for the CDR3 is TGTGCCAGCAGTTCCCGGGGAGGTCCCTACGAGCAGTACTTC.

As regards this clone: At one end, the junction sequence differs from germline, possibly due to a read error. This chain joins TRBV6-1 and TRBJ1-4; 9 bases align to TRBD1. The CDR3 is 15 amino acids. Germline CDR1 is MNHNS and CDR2 is SASEGT. CDR3 sequence: CASSDSMGQGWSEIF. In nucleotides, the CDR3 is TGTGCCAGCAGTGATAGTATGGGACAGGGTTGGTCCGAGATTTTT.

This chain joins TRBV5-1 and TRBJ1-1; D is undetermined. The germline V and J ends were trimmed by 1 base and 1 base, with 11 bases remaining between them. The CDR3 runs 15 residues. Germline V CDR1 and CDR2: SGHRS, YFSETQ. DNA of the CDR3: TGCGCCAGCAGCTTGTCCCAAGCCGCGAACACTGAAGCTTTCTTT. This encodes CASSLSQAANTEAFF.

This sequence joins TRBV7-9 and TRBJ2-5, with 9 bases that match TRBD2. Trimming at V came to 3 bases and at J to 4 bases, leaving 3 bases not matched to a gene. The germline V gene has CDR1 SEHNR and CDR2 FQNEAQ (reference sequence). The CDR3 covers 14 residues. The CDR3 sequence: CASSFYSGGETQYF. In DNA form, the CDR3 reads TGTGCCAGCAGCTTTTATAGCGGGGGAGAGACCCAGTACTTC.

This rearrangement joins TRBV6-5 to TRBJ2-5; D may be TRBD1 (5 bases). Germline assignment: CDR1 MNHEY and CDR2 SVGAGI. The V end lost 6 bases, the J end lost 5 bases, and 10 bases lay between the germline ends. CDR3 size: 12 residues. The CDR3 nucleotides read TGTGCCAGCAGGGGGCCGCAGGAGACCCAGTACTTC. Residues: CASRGPQETQYF.

The rearrangement joins TRBV5-1 to TRBJ2-4; D ambiguous. This CDR3 is 11 amino acids long. Deletions cut 8 bases from V and 5 bases from J, with 8 bases between. The V gene's germline CDR1 is SGHRS and CDR2 YFSETQ. CDR3 loop: CARRMQNIQYF. CDR3 in DNA: TGCGCCAGGAGGATGCAAAACATTCAGTACTTC.

The J gene is TRBJ1-1, the V gene TRBV3-1 (or the pseudogene TRBV3-2); possible D gene TRBD1, 6 bases. Looked up from germline, CDR1 is LGHDT and CDR2 is YNNKEL (reference sequence). The CDR3 spans 17 residues. V was clipped by 2 bases and J by 5 bases, with 21 bases between them. Written as DNA, the CDR3 is TGTGCCAGCAGCCAATCCTGGGCAGGGGAAGGGGGAACTGAAGCTTTCTTT. Translating it yields CASSQSWAGEGGTEAFF.

CDR3 sequence (DNA): TGTGCCAGCAGCTTAGGTAGGGGATCGCAGTACTTC. It codes for CASSLGRGSQYF. The genes are TRBV7-2 and TRBJ2-7, with D possibly being TRBD1 (5 bases). The CDR3 extends over 12 amino acids. Germline V CDR1 and CDR2: SGHTA, FQGNSA. Trimming removed 1 base at V and 9 bases at J, with 10 bases between.

V gene TRBV5-1 combines with J gene TRBJ2-1; tentatively, D is TRBD1 (6 bases). Germline assignment: CDR1 SGHRS and CDR2 YFSETQ. Trimming shortened V by 3 bases and J by 6 bases, and 16 bases separated the two germline ends. The CDR3 is 15 residues long. The DNA of the CDR3 is TGCGCCAGCAGCTGGGTCCCAGGGGACGGCAATGAGCAGTTCTTC. Translation gives CASSWVPGDGNEQFF.

Many counts were recorded for this clone. This specimen includes other DNA sequences encoding the same CDR3. The rearrangement links TRBV30 to TRBJ2-2; tentatively, D is TRBD1 (8 bases). The CDR3 spans 17 residues. The germline V and J ends were trimmed by 0 bases and 6 bases, with 20 bases remaining between them. The V gene's germline CDR1 is GTSNPN and CDR2 SVGIG (reference sequence). CDR3 bases: TGTGCCTGGAGTGTCAACAGGGGGGGTTACGGGCCCGGGGAGCTGTTTTTT. Translated: CAWSVNRGGYGPGELFF.

The CDR3 sequence: CASSFLAGPYNEQFF. The CDR3 DNA is TGTGCCAGCAGCTTTTTGGCGGGACCCTACAATGAGCAGTTCTTC. The chain couples TRBV7-2 to TRBJ2-1; tentative D call: TRBD2 (6 bases). Germline loops: CDR1 SGHTA, CDR2 FQGNSA. The CDR3 totals 15 residues. Trimming left V 3 bases short and J 2 bases short, with 11 bases between. Variable domain in full (rest from reference TRBV7-2 and TRBJ2-1): GAGVSQSPSNKVTEKGKDVELRCDPISGHTALYWYRQSLGQGLEFLIYFQGNSAPDKSGLPSDRFSAERTGGSVSTLTIQRTQQEDSAVYLCASSFLAGPYNEQFFGPGTRLTVL.